Below, 2 T cell receptor beta chains from the same sample are listed, as sequenced in a study of regulatory T cells in long-lasting Graves disease. Arm-PCR of CDR3 regions with iRepertoire HTBI primers generated TCR beta libraries. TCRdb passed the multiplex PCR reads through MiXCR, listing each CDR3 protein once. This table holds roughly 420,000 distinct CDR3 sequences, approximately 16% found once. This sample's time point: newly diagnosed GD, antithyroid drugs for less than 3 months. Extracted PBMC RNA gave rise to the TCR library. The data also belong to a second study, concerning T cells in Graves' hyperthyroidism and ophthalmopathy.

The material sequenced was peripheral blood mononuclear cells (PBMCs), taken at new diagnosis, from a patient treated with antithyroid drugs. The receptors stem from a woman between 18 and 29 years old with Graves disease.

The sample holds a few counts of this clonotype. The V call is TRBV10-3, the J call TRBJ1-1; D remains ambiguous. The V and J ends lost 2 bases and 5 bases respectively, with 6 bases between them. Germline assignment: CDR1 ENHRY and CDR2 SYGVKD. The CDR3 is 12 residues long. DNA for the CDR3: TGTGCCATCAGTGAGGGAGGGACTGAAGCTTTCTTT. As protein: CAISEGGTEAFF.

Remarks on this clonotype: This may be a read error: a much more frequent sequence differs by one nucleotide. The chain uses TRBV20-1 and TRBJ2-5, with D maybe TRBD1 (5 bases). The V end was cut by 3 bases, the J end by 4 bases, with 9 bases between. Per germline, CDR1 DFQATT and CDR2 SNEGSKA (reference sequence). This CDR3 has 12 residues. This CDR3 reads CSARGGAETQYF. In nucleotides, the CDR3 is TGCAGTGCTAGGGGTGGGGCAGAGACCCAGTACTTC.